The entry below gives a single T cell receptor (beta chain) sequence along with its context. Per germline, CDR1 SGHNT and CDR2 YENEEA. The CDR3 is 13 amino acids. The germline V and J ends were trimmed by 5 bases and 3 bases, with 8 bases remaining between them. The entry originates in a study of blood T cell repertoires in COVID-19. The wider study: Sites across the United States, Italy and Spain contributed samples from acute and convalescent COVID-19.

Clones were read by immunoSEQ multiplex PCR, and TCRdb kept only the in-frame ones, dropping some. The sample consists of 250,000 or so clones, around 90% of them appearing once. The TCR was taken from a man aged 35-49 years who had been exposed to COVID-19. The rearrangement links TRBV11-3 to TRBJ2-1; D call uncertain. The source material was PBMCs or T cells enriched from blood (not recorded which). The CDR3 DNA reads TGTGCCAGCAGCCAGGCCCACTACAATGAGCAGTTCTTC. The encoded protein is CASSQAHYNEQFF.